This entry concerns a single TCR beta chain. Preparation of the TCRbeta library used unique molecular identifiers. Each CDR3 protein is one row after TCRdb ran MiXCR on the PCR reads. Of 200,000 to 250,000 distinct CDR3 sequences listed, approximately 9.8% were seen once; the top ten hold approximately 5%. These data originate in a study of T-cell reconstitution after alpha-beta-depleted transplantation in children. Germline CDR1 SGHRS, CDR2 YFSETQ. This CDR3 comprises 15 residues. The junction had 10 bases not matched to a gene; V was cut back by 4 bases and J by 3 bases. The sequencing here drew on PBMCs from the stem cell graft donor, taken from the stem cell graft. The TCR comes from a human donor who donated a stem cell graft to a child with SCID. V usage is TRBV5-1 and J usage is TRBJ2-7; TRBD1 matches 7 bases. CDR3 loop: CASSGSGQGDYEQYF. Written as DNA, the CDR3 is TGCGCCAGCAGCGGTTCAGGGCAGGGGGACTACGAGCAGTACTTC.